This T cell receptor (beta chain) is drawn from a study of vaccination and CD4 T cells after COVID-19. About this clonotype: Antigen: not known.

Treatment denoted: approximately 10-day PBMC culture with coronavirus spike peptide pools or control peptides (ViraFEST assay). Sequenced with the Oncomine TCR Beta short-read assay was DNA taken from cultured CD4+ T cells. MiXCR was run by TCRdb on the PCR reads, yielding one entry per CDR3 protein. The sample contains 20,000 to 30,000 distinct CDR3 sequences, 50% of which appear only once. The CDR3 totals 15 residues. V lost 8 bases and J 4 bases, leaving 20 bases between the germline ends. The specimen was CD4+ T cells from blood, cultured in vitro, collected before SARS-CoV-2 vaccination. V usage is TRBV12-3 or TRBV12-4 and J usage is TRBJ1-2; D might be TRBD1 (5 bases). This receptor was identified in a human donor who received a COVID-19 vaccine. The CDR3 spells CASGGTGEGRYGYTF. The CDR3 bases are TGTGCCAGCGGGGGGACTGGTGAAGGTCGCTATGGCTACACCTTC.